Listed below are T cell receptor beta chains from one sample, sequenced in a study of blood T cell repertoires in COVID-19. TCRdb keeps only in-frame clones here, not all; method: immunoSEQ multiplex PCR. The table shows approximately 130,000 clones, with approximately 77% occurring only once. Sequencing was carried out using peripheral blood. These receptor sequences come from a man at least 80 years old with acute or convalescent COVID-19. Each CDR3 is given with its conserved first and last residue. Clone size is given for some rows only: seen once, a few or many times, or a class if the clone is expanded.

V gene: TRBV6-2/TRBV6-3; clone size: -; J gene: TRBJ2-7; CDR3 length: 14; CDR3 protein: CASSQNRVPGEQYF
V gene: TRBV6-5; clone size: -; J gene: TRBJ1-3; CDR3 length: 16; CDR3 protein: CASSYPGTGAGNTIYF
V gene: TRBV6-1; clone size: -; J gene: TRBJ1-5; CDR3 length: 16; CDR3 protein: CASSGGSGTGNQPQHF
V gene: TRBV5-6; clone size: -; J gene: TRBJ2-3; CDR3 length: 17; CDR3 protein: CASTLRRAPTSTDTQYF
V gene: TRBV2; clone size: -; J gene: TRBJ2-7; CDR3 length: 14; CDR3 protein: CASSDRRFPYEQYF
V gene: TRBV3-1/TRBV3-2; clone size: -; J gene: TRBJ2-3; CDR3 length: 14; CDR3 protein: CASSQAGGTDTQYF
V gene: TRBV6-5; clone size: -; J gene: TRBJ1-1; CDR3 length: 13; CDR3 protein: CATPWTENTEAFF
V gene: TRBV4-1; clone size: -; J gene: TRBJ2-2; CDR3 length: 17; CDR3 protein: CASSQGGTSANTGELFF
V gene: TRBV7-3; clone size: -; J gene: TRBJ1-1; CDR3 length: 15; CDR3 protein: CASSGQDSPREKAFF
V gene: TRBV28; clone size: -; J gene: TRBJ1-2; CDR3 length: 12; CDR3 protein: CASTPGRYGYTF
V gene: TRBV7-7; clone size: -; J gene: TRBJ2-5; CDR3 length: 16; CDR3 protein: CASSLGLAGSQETQYF
V gene: TRBV27; clone size: -; J gene: TRBJ1-2; CDR3 length: 13; CDR3 protein: CASRNSSGYGYTF
V gene: TRBV5-4; clone size: once; J gene: TRBJ2-7; CDR3 length: 13; CDR3 protein: CASSFYGYYEQYF
V gene: TRBV29-1; clone size: -; J gene: TRBJ1-1; CDR3 length: 14; CDR3 protein: CSARTRLTNTEAFF
V gene: TRBV5-1; clone size: -; J gene: TRBJ2-7; CDR3 length: 14; CDR3 protein: CASSSDRVLYEQYF
V gene: TRBV19; clone size: once; J gene: TRBJ2-3; CDR3 length: 15; CDR3 protein: CASSRTGMETDTQYF
V gene: TRBV3-1/TRBV3-2; clone size: -; J gene: TRBJ1-3; CDR3 length: 16; CDR3 protein: CASSQGWGGSGNTIYF
V gene: TRBV5-3; clone size: -; J gene: TRBJ1-1; CDR3 length: 15; CDR3 protein: CARSLKIQGNTEAFF
V gene: TRBV6-2/TRBV6-3; clone size: -; J gene: TRBJ2-5; CDR3 length: 12; CDR3 protein: CASSFRQETQYF
V gene: TRBV5-4; clone size: -; J gene: TRBJ1-6; CDR3 length: 14; CDR3 protein: CASSLGQGNSPLHF
V gene: TRBV10-3; clone size: -; J gene: TRBJ1-5; CDR3 length: 13; CDR3 protein: CAISEGGRQPQHF
V gene: TRBV9; clone size: -; J gene: TRBJ1-1; CDR3 length: 12; CDR3 protein: CASSVGDTEAFF
V gene: TRBV3-1/TRBV3-2; clone size: once; J gene: TRBJ1-5; CDR3 length: 13; CDR3 protein: CASSATGNQPQHF
V gene: TRBV9; clone size: -; J gene: TRBJ1-4; CDR3 length: 15; CDR3 protein: CASSVGSGGGGRLFF
V gene: TRBV12-3/TRBV12-4; clone size: few; J gene: TRBJ2-1; CDR3 length: 13; CDR3 protein: CASRLASGGKQFF
V gene: TRBV5-1; clone size: -; J gene: TRBJ2-1; CDR3 length: 15; CDR3 protein: CASSFGTSGYNEQFF
V gene: TRBV7-9; clone size: -; J gene: TRBJ2-5; CDR3 length: 19; CDR3 protein: CASSFPLAGGRIHQETQYF
V gene: TRBV6-5; clone size: -; J gene: TRBJ2-7; CDR3 length: 15; CDR3 protein: CASSYGTGVSYEQYF
V gene: TRBV29-1; clone size: -; J gene: TRBJ2-7; CDR3 length: 14; CDR3 protein: CSVEGLAGKYEQYF
V gene: TRBV6-5; clone size: -; J gene: TRBJ1-2; CDR3 length: 14; CDR3 protein: CASTTGPLNYGYTF
V gene: TRBV9; clone size: -; J gene: TRBJ2-1; CDR3 length: 16; CDR3 protein: CASSPSLTSSYNEQFF
V gene: TRBV6-4; clone size: -; J gene: TRBJ2-6; CDR3 length: 17; CDR3 protein: CASSSGTGQSGANVLTF
V gene: TRBV30; clone size: -; J gene: TRBJ1-5; CDR3 length: 16; CDR3 protein: CAWSVPVANRNQPQHF
V gene: TRBV7-9; clone size: -; J gene: TRBJ2-5; CDR3 length: 15; CDR3 protein: CARGTGTGLQETQYF
V gene: TRBV7-9; clone size: -; J gene: TRBJ2-2; CDR3 length: 16; CDR3 protein: CASRPTGGMGTGELFF
V gene: TRBV6-5; clone size: few; J gene: TRBJ2-7; CDR3 length: 14; CDR3 protein: CASSYRDRGYEQYF
V gene: TRBV3-1/TRBV3-2; clone size: once; J gene: TRBJ2-5; CDR3 length: 15; CDR3 protein: CASSQKGSVWETQYF
V gene: TRBV4-2; clone size: few; J gene: TRBJ2-7; CDR3 length: 15; CDR3 protein: CASSPQGAVDYEQYF
V gene: TRBV9; clone size: -; J gene: TRBJ1-3; CDR3 length: 16; CDR3 protein: CASSAMGHLSGNTIYF
V gene: TRBV6-4; clone size: -; J gene: TRBJ2-1; CDR3 length: 15; CDR3 protein: CASSDKGAAKYEQFF
V gene: TRBV19; clone size: -; J gene: TRBJ1-5; CDR3 length: 16; CDR3 protein: CAAGQSASDSNQPQHF
V gene: TRBV5-5; clone size: -; J gene: TRBJ2-3; CDR3 length: 16; CDR3 protein: CASSLSAGSSTDTQYF
V gene: TRBV3-1/TRBV3-2; clone size: -; J gene: TRBJ1-1; CDR3 length: 13; CDR3 protein: CASSQVTGTEAFF
V gene: TRBV15; clone size: -; J gene: TRBJ2-2; CDR3 length: 16; CDR3 protein: CATSRDGQKNTGELFF
V gene: TRBV7-9; clone size: -; J gene: TRBJ2-3; CDR3 length: 15; CDR3 protein: CASSLEGGATDTQYF
V gene: TRBV28; clone size: few; J gene: TRBJ2-4; CDR3 length: 15; CDR3 protein: CASSLFRGPKNIQYF
V gene: TRBV10-3; clone size: -; J gene: TRBJ2-7; CDR3 length: 13; CDR3 protein: CATIPGQGASQYF
V gene: TRBV30; clone size: few; J gene: TRBJ1-3; CDR3 length: 13; CDR3 protein: CAWIGGSGNTIYF
V gene: TRBV3-1/TRBV3-2; clone size: once; J gene: TRBJ2-2; CDR3 length: 15; CDR3 protein: CASSQGTGDAGELFF
V gene: TRBV4-3; clone size: -; J gene: TRBJ1-1; CDR3 length: 15; CDR3 protein: CASSQETNRVTEAFF
V gene: TRBV5-4; clone size: once; J gene: TRBJ2-2; CDR3 length: 16; CDR3 protein: CASSLGRTGDTGELFF
V gene: TRBV5-1; clone size: few; J gene: TRBJ1-6; CDR3 length: 16; CDR3 protein: CASSLTGTGGLSPLHF
V gene: TRBV5-1; clone size: -; J gene: TRBJ2-5; CDR3 length: 16; CDR3 protein: CASSLAASGGVETQYF
V gene: TRBV11-3; clone size: -; J gene: TRBJ1-6; CDR3 length: 13; CDR3 protein: CASNYRGWLPLHF
V gene: TRBV2; clone size: many; J gene: TRBJ2-7; CDR3 length: 14; CDR3 protein: CASSERLVYREQYF
V gene: TRBV6-1; clone size: -; J gene: TRBJ1-6; CDR3 length: 14; CDR3 protein: CASSEAIHNSPLHF
V gene: TRBV5-6; clone size: -; J gene: TRBJ2-3; CDR3 length: 17; CDR3 protein: CASSPTTSGGRTDTQYF